This T cell receptor beta chain is from a study of OX40 agonist ivuxolimab in advanced cancers. About the research overall: A male proportion of around 86% was recorded, with mean age roughly 60 years and range roughly 23 to 79. General observations from the study: Patients who responded partially at 0.1-3.0 mg/kg showed clonal expansion ranking among the lowest.

Generated by immunoSEQ multiplex PCR, the TCRdb table keeps only in-frame clones and is missing some. The data show about 46,000 clones, 65% to 85% seen once. As concerns this clone: Its antigen remains unknown.

This receptor was identified in an adult with an advanced solid tumor such as melanoma, head and neck, liver or kidney cancer. The starting material was CD4+ or CD8+ T cells sorted from blood, obtained in a trial of the OX40 agonist ivuxolimab.

The CDR3 bases are TGTGCCAGCAGCGTGCCAGCGGAGCAAGAGACCCAGTACTTC. Its protein is CASSVPAEQETQYF. The J gene is TRBJ2-5, the V gene TRBV5-5, with D possibly TRBD2 on 5 matching bases. Germline CDR1 SGHKS, CDR2 YYEKEE (reference sequence). V was cut by 4 bases and J by 2 bases, with 12 bases left in between. The CDR3 is 14 residues long.